This T cell receptor beta chain derives from a study of shared clonotypes between healthy human individuals. TCRdb's copy holds only in-frame clones and misses some; the assay was immunoSEQ multiplex PCR. The sample lists approximately 810,000 clones; nearly 95% were seen once. Naive CD8 isolation took CD45RO-negative cells positively selected for CCR7 and excluded terminally differentiated effector memory CD45RA+ cells. V lost 4 bases and J lost 7, with 20 bases in between. The germline V gene encodes CDR1 SQVTM and CDR2 ANQGSEA. The CDR3 totals 15 residues. Specimen: naive CD8+ T cells sorted from blood. This TCR was sampled from a man aged 30-40 years in good health. The chain carries TRBV29-1 and TRBJ2-1; D uncertain. CDR3 bases: TGCAGCGTTGCGTCGAGGACCAGCCTGGGGAATGAGCAGTTCTTC. Encoded protein: CSVASRTSLGNEQFF.